This is a list of T cell receptor beta chains from one sample in a study of CD8 T cells in Susac syndrome. TCRdb reanalysed the immunoSEQ multiplex PCR reads using MiXCR and keeps one entry per CDR3 protein. The sample lists under 200,000 distinct CDR3 sequences, 95% to 97% seen once, with around 0.13% in the top ten. The specimen was CD4+ T cells from PBMCs. The receptors here all came from a human donor with Susac syndrome. Each CDR3 is given with its conserved first and last residue. Fields, in order: D gene, V gene, J gene, clone size, CDR3 protein, CDR3 DNA. The D gene is left open where the match is weak. Clone size is not always given. Where it is, it says once, few, many or a class for expanded clones.

NA	TRBV18	TRBJ2-7	NA	CASSPRNTYEQYF	TGTGCCAGCTCACCCAGAAACACCTACGAGCAGTACTTC
TRBD2	TRBV20-1	TRBJ2-3	NA	CSAPRAGGRHTDTQYF	TGCAGTGCCCCTAGGGCGGGGGGACGCCACACAGATACGCAGTATTTT
NA	TRBV4-1	TRBJ2-5	NA	CASSSRVELWETQYF	TGCGCCAGCAGCTCCCGGGTTGAGCTATGGGAGACCCAGTACTTC
TRBD2	TRBV20-1	TRBJ2-5	NA	CSARPLAGAYETQYF	TGCAGTGCTAGACCCCTAGCGGGAGCATATGAGACCCAGTACTTC
TRBD1	TRBV18	TRBJ1-6	NA	CASSPRDSGNSPLHF	TGTGCCAGCTCACCACGGGACAGTGGGAATTCACCCCTCCACTTT
TRBD2	TRBV7-3	TRBJ2-1	NA	CASSLYPTGGDDEQFF	TGTGCCAGCAGCTTATACCCAACGGGGGGAGACGATGAGCAGTTCTTC
NA	TRBV14	TRBJ2-3	NA	CASSQTTDTQYF	TGTGCCAGCAGCCAAACCACAGATACGCAGTATTTT
NA	TRBV30	TRBJ2-1	NA	CAWSYDKYNEQFF	TGTGCCTGGAGTTATGACAAATACAATGAGCAGTTCTTC
NA	TRBV30	TRBJ1-5	NA	CAWSALGGDYSNQPQHF	TGTGCCTGGAGCGCCCTCGGGGGCGATTATAGCAATCAGCCCCAGCATTTT
NA	TRBV29-1	TRBJ2-7	NA	CSVLSGASYEQYF	TGCAGCGTTTTGTCAGGGGCATCCTACGAGCAGTACTTC
NA	TRBV7-8	TRBJ2-3	NA	CASSLVGWVRPDTQYF	TGTGCCAGCAGCTTAGTCGGCTGGGTCCGACCAGATACGCAGTATTTT
NA	TRBV30	TRBJ1-1	NA	CAWTPLGRVGPEAFF	TGTGCCTGGACGCCTCTGGGCAGGGTGGGACCTGAAGCTTTCTTT
NA	TRBV5-6	TRBJ1-2	NA	CATGNDYGYTF	TGTGCCACGGGAAACGACTATGGCTACACCTTC
TRBD2	TRBV2	TRBJ2-1	once	CASHSGSSYNEQFF	TGTGCCAGCCACAGCGGGAGCTCCTACAATGAGCAGTTCTTC
NA	TRBV20-1	TRBJ2-3	once	CSAPPGDTQYF	TGCAGTGCCCCCCCGGGAGATACGCAGTATTTT
TRBD2	TRBV29-1	TRBJ2-7	NA	CSVVRGLAGAYEQYF	TGCAGCGTTGTTCGGGGACTAGCGGGAGCTTACGAGCAGTACTTC
NA	TRBV27	TRBJ2-7	NA	CASSLSEVGGEQYF	TGTGCCAGCAGTTTATCGGAGGTGGGGGGCGAGCAGTACTTC
TRBD1	TRBV11-2	TRBJ2-6	NA	CASSHVGDRLSGANVLTF	TGTGCCAGCAGCCACGTGGGGGACAGACTCTCTGGGGCCAACGTCCTGACTTTC
TRBD1	TRBV18	TRBJ1-5	once	CASSRTGQGRQPQHF	TGTGCCAGCTCACGAACTGGACAGGGCCGTCAGCCCCAGCATTTT
TRBD1	TRBV29-1	TRBJ2-1	NA	CSVPGQGNNEQFF	TGCAGCGTTCCGGGACAGGGGAACAATGAGCAGTTCTTC
NA	TRBV9	TRBJ2-7	NA	CASSVRVGYEQYF	TGTGCCAGCAGCGTAAGGGTCGGCTACGAGCAGTACTTC
TRBD1	TRBV6-1	TRBJ1-5	NA	CASSERQGNQPQHF	TGTGCCAGCAGTGAGAGACAGGGTAATCAGCCCCAGCATTTT
NA	TRBV7-2	TRBJ1-2	NA	CASSLLRRVGNYGYTF	TGTGCCAGCAGCCTCCTCCGACGGGTCGGTAACTATGGCTACACCTTC
NA	TRBV2	TRBJ1-6	NA	CASSTEAPGNSPLHF	TGTGCCAGCAGTACCGAGGCCCCAGGGAATTCACCCCTCCACTTT
TRBD1	TRBV7-3	TRBJ2-2	NA	CASSSTGGLTGELFF	TGTGCCAGCAGCTCAACAGGGGGCCTCACCGGGGAGCTGTTTTTT
TRBD2	TRBV7-6	TRBJ2-3	NA	CASSGASGYTDTQYF	TGTGCCAGCAGCGGGGCTAGCGGCTACACAGATACGCAGTATTTT
NA	TRBV9	TRBJ2-1	once	CASTPRGLYNEQFF	TGTGCCAGCACCCCCCGGGGGCTTTACAATGAGCAGTTCTTC